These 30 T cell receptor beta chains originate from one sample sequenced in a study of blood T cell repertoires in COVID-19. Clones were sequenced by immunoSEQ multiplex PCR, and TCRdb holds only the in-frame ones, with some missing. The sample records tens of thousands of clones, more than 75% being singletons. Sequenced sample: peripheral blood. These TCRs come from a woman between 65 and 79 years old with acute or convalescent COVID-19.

The chain's CDR3 is CASSLNGLVQPQHF. CDR3 in DNA: TGTGCCAGCAGCTTAAATGGACTAGTACAGCCCCAGCATTTT. The rearrangement joins TRBV7-8 to TRBJ1-5; D gene ambiguous. This CDR3 is 14 amino acids long. Germline CDR1 is SGHVS and CDR2 is FQNEAQ. Trimming pared 2 bases from V and 7 bases from J, leaving 12 bases between.

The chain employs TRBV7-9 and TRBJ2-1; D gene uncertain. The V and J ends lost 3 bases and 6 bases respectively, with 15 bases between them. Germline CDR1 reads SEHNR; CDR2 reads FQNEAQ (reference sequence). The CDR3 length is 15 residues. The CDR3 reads CASSFQPVGSNEQFF. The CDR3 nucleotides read TGTGCCAGCAGCTTCCAACCAGTGGGCTCCAATGAGCAGTTCTTC.

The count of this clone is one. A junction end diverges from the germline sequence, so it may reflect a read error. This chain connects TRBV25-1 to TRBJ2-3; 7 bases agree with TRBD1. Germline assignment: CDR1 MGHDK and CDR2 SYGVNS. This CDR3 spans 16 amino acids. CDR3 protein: CASSEDAVRGQDTRYF. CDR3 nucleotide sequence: TGTGCCAGCAGTGAAGACGCCGTTAGGGGGCAAGATACGCGGTATTTT.

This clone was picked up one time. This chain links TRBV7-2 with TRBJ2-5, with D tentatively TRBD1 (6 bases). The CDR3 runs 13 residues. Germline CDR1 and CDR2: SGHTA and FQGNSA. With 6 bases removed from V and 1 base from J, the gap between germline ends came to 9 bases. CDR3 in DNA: TGTGCCAGCAGATACAGGGCCCAAGAGACCCAGTACTTC. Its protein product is CASRYRAQETQYF.

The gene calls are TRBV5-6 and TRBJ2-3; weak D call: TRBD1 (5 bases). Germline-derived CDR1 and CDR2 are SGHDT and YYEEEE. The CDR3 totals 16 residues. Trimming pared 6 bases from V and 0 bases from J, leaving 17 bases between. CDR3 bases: TGTGCCAGCACCCTGGCCCAGGGTTCTAGCACAGATACGCAGTATTTT. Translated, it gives CASTLAQGSSTDTQYF.

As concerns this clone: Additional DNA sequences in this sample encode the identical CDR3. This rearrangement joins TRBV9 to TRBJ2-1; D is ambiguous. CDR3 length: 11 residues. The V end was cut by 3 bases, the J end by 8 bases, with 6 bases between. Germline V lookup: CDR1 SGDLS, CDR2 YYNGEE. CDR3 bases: TGTGCCAGCAGCGCCCGTGATGAGCAGTTCTTC. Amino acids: CASSARDEQFF.

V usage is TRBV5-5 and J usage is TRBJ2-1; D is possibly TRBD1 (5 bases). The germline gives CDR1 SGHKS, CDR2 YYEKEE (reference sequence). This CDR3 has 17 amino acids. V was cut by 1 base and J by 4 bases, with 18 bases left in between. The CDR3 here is CASSLIPGAGSYNEQFF. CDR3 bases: TGTGCCAGCAGCTTGATACCTGGGGCCGGCTCTTACAATGAGCAGTTCTTC.

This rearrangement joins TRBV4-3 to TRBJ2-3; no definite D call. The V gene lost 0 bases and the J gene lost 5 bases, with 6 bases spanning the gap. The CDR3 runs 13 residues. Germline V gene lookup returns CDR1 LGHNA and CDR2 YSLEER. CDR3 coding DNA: TGCGCCAGCAGCCAAGAACGGAGAGATACGCAGTATTTT. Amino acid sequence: CASSQERRDTQYF.

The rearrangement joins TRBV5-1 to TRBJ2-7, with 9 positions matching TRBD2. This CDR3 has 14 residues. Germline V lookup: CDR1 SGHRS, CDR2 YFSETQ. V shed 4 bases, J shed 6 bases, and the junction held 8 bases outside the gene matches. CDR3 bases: TGCGCCAGCAGCGCGGGAGGGGGTTTCGGCGAGCAGTACGTC. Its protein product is CASSAGGGFGEQYV.

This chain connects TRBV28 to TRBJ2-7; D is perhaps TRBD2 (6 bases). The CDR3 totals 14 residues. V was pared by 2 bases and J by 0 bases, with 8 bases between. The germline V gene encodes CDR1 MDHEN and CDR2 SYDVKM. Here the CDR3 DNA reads TGTGCCAGCAGTTTAGCGGGGCGCTCCTACGAGCAGTACGTC. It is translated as CASSLAGRSYEQYV.

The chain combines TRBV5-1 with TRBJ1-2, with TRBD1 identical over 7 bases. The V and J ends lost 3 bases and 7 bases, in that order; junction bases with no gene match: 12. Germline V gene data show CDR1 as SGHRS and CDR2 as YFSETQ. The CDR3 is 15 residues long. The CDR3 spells CASSSDPGTAGGYTF. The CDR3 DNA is TGCGCCAGCAGCTCAGACCCCGGGACAGCGGGTGGCTACACCTTC.

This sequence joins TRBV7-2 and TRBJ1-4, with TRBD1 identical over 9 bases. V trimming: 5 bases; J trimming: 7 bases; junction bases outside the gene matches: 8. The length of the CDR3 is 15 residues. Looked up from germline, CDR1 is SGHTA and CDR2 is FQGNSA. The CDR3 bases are TGTGCCAGCAGCCCCGGACAGGGGAGACCTGAAAAACTGTTTTTT. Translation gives CASSPGQGRPEKLFF. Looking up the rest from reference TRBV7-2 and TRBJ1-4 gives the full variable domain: GAGVSQSPSNKVTEKGKDVELRCDPISGHTALYWYRQSLGQGLEFLIYFQGNSAPDKSGLPSDRFSAERTGGSVSTLTIQRTQQEDSAVYLCASSPGQGRPEKLFFGSGTQLSVL.

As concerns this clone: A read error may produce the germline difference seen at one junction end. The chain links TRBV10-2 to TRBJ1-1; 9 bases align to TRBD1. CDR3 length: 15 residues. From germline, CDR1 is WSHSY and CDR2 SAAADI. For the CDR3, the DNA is TGCGCCAGCAGGGAGTTGACAGGGGGGGCATCCGTAGCTTTCTTT. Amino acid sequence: CASRELTGGASVAFF.

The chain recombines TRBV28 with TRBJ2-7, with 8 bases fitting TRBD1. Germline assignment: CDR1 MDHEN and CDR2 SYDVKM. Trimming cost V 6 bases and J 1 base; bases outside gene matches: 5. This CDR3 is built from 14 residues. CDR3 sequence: CASRPGQASYEQYV. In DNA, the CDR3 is TGTGCCAGCAGACCGGGACAGGCTTCCTACGAGCAGTACGTC.

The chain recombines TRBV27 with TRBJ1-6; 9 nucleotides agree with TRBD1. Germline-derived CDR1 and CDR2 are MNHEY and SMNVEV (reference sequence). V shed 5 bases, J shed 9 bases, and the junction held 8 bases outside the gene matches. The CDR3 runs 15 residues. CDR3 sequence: CASSLDRGSVSPLHF. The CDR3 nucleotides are TGTGCCAGCAGTCTGGACAGGGGATCGGTTTCACCCCTCCACTTT.

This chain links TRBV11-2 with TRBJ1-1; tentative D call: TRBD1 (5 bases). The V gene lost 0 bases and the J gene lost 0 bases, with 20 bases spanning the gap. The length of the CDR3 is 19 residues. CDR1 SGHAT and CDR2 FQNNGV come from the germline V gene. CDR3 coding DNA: TGTGCCAGCAGCTTAGATCTTGGGGCAGGTAGGGCGGTGAACACTGAAGCTTTCTTT. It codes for CASSLDLGAGRAVNTEAFF.

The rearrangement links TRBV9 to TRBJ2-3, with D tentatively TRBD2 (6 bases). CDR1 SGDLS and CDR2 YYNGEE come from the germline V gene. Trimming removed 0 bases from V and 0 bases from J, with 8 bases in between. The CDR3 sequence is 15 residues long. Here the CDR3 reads CASSVGGASTDTQYF. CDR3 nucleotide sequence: TGTGCCAGCAGCGTAGGCGGGGCTAGCACAGATACGCAGTATTTT.

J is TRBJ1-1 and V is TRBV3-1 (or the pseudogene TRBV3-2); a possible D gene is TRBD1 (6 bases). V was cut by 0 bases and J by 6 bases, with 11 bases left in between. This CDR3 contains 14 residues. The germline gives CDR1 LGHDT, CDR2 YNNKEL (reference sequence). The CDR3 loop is CASSQDWQGSEAFF. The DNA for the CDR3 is TGTGCCAGCAGCCAAGATTGGCAGGGGTCTGAAGCTTTCTTT.

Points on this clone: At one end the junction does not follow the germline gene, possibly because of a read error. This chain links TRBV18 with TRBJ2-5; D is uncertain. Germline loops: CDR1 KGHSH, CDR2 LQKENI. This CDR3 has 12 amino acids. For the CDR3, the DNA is TGTGCCAGCGCACCCTCCGAGGAGACCCAGTACTTC. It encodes CASAPSEETQYF.

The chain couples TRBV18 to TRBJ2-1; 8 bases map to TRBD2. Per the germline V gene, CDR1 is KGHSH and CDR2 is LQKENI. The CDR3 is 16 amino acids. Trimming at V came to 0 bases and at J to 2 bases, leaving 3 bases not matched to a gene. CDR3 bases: TGTGCCAGCTCACCACCGGTCGGGAGGGCCTACAATGAGCAGTTCTTC. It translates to CASSPPVGRAYNEQFF.

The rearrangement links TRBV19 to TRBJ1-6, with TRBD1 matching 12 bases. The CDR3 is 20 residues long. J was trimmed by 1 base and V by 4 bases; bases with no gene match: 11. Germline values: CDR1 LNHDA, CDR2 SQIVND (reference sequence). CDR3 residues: CASSTRPGTGGASYNSPLHF. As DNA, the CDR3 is TGTGCCAGTAGTACCCGTCCCGGGACAGGGGGCGCGTCCTATAATTCACCCCTCCACTTT. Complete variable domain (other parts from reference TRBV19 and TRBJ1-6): DGGITQSPKYLFRKEGQNVTLSCEQNLNHDAMYWYRQDPGQGLRLIYYSQIVNDFQKGDIAEGYSVSREKKESFPLTVTSAQKNPTAFYLCASSTRPGTGGASYNSPLHFGNGTRLTVT.

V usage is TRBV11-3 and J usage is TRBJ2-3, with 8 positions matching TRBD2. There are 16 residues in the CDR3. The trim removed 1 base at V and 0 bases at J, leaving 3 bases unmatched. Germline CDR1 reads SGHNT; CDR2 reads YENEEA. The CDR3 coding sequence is TGTGCCAGCAGCTTAGGCGCTAGCGGGAGCACAGATACGCAGTATTTT. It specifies CASSLGASGSTDTQYF.

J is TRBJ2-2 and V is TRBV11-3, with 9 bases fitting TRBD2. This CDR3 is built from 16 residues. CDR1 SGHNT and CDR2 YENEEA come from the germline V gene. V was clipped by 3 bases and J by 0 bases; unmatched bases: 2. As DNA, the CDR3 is TGTGCCAGCAGCTTGATAGCGGGAGCGAACACCGGGGAGCTGTTTTTT. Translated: CASSLIAGANTGELFF.

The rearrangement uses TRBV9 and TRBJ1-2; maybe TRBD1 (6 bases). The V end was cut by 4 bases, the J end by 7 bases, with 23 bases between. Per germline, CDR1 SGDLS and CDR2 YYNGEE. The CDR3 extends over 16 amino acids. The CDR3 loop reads CASSRDTGPTFRGYTF. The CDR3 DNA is TGTGCCAGCAGCAGGGACACGGGTCCTACTTTTCGTGGCTACACCTTC.

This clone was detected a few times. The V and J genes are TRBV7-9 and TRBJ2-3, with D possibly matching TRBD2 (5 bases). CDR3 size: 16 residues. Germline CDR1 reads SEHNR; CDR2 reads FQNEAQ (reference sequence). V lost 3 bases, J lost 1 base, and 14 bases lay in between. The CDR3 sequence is CASSFRVGVGTDTQYF. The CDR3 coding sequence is TGTGCCAGCAGCTTTCGCGTGGGAGTTGGCACAGATACGCAGTATTTT. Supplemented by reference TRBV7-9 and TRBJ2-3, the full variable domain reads DTGVSQNPRHKITKRGQNVTFRCDPISEHNRLYWYRQTLGQGPEFLTYFQNEAQLEKSRLLSDRFSAERPKGSFSTLEIQRTEQGDSAMYLCASSFRVGVGTDTQYFGPGTRLTVL.

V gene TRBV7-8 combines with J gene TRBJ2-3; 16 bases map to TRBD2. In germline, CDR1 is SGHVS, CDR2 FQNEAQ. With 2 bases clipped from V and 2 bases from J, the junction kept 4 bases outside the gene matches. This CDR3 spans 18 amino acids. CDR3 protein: CASSLWGTSGRDTDTQYF. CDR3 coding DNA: TGTGCCAGCAGCTTATGGGGGACTAGCGGGAGGGACACAGATACGCAGTATTTT.

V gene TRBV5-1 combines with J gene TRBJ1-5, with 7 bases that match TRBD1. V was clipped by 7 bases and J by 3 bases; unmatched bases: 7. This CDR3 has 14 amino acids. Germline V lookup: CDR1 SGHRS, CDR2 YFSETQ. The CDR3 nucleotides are TGCGCCAGCTCCCTCGGGACAGACAATCAGCCCCAGCATTTT. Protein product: CASSLGTDNQPQHF. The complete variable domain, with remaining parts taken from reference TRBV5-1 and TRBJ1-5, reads KAGVTQTPRYLIKTRGQQVTLSCSPISGHRSVSWYQQTPGQGLQFLFEYFSETQRNKGNFPGRFSGRQFSNSRSEMNVSTLELGDSALYLCASSLGTDNQPQHFGDGTRLSIL.

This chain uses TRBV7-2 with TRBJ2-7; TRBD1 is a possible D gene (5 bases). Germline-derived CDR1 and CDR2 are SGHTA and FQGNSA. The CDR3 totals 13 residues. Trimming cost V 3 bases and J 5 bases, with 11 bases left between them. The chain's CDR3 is CASSFTGSHEQYV. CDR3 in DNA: TGTGCCAGCAGCTTTACAGGTTCCCACGAGCAGTACGTC.

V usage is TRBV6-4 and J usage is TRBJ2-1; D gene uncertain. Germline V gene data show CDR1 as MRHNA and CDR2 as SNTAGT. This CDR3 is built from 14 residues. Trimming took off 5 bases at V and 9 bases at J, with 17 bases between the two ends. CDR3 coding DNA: TGTGCCAGCAGTATCGACAAAAACCTCGGTGAGCAGTTCTTC. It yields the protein CASSIDKNLGEQFF.

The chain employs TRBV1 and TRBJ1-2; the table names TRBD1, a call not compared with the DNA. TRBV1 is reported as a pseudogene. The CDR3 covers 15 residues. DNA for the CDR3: TGCACCAGCAGCCCCGGGACAGACTACACATATGGCTACACCTTC. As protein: CTSSPGTDYTYGYTF.